This T cell receptor (beta chain) is drawn from a study of beta chain features in type 1 diabetes. This clone has more than one count but fewer than ten. Antigen unknown. Study observations and caveats: In all four CD4+ subsets, TCRB CDR3 length was significantly, moderately reduced in type 1 diabetes. Insertions at VDJ junctions were less frequent in type 1 diabetes patients. These patients also deleted more nucleotides at the same junctions. Cells with high TCR expression could be over-represented by cDNA sequencing. Whatever favoring of shorter templates PCR might show would apply equally to patients and controls. Across patients, naive, central memory and Treg TCRB repertoires exhibited apparently greater similarity than was observed across healthy donors.

The V and J ends lost 5 bases and 6 bases respectively, with 14 bases between them. Germline-derived CDR1 and CDR2 are SNHLY and FYNNEI. The CDR3 extends over 13 amino acids. Expressed TCRB transcripts were sequenced, since all the RNA that had been isolated was reverse transcribed. The table came from immunoSEQ multiplex PCR; TCRdb's copy has only in-frame clones and leaves some out. The table has over 200,000 clones, about a tenth seen once. The sample taken for sequencing was naive CD4+ T cells from blood. The chain uses TRBV2 and TRBJ2-7; the D gene is possibly TRBD1 (6 bases). The receptor was isolated from a man younger than 40 with type 1 diabetes. The CDR3 sequence: CASSRNREAEQYF. The CDR3 coding sequence is TGTGCCAGCAGTCGGAACAGGGAAGCCGAGCAGTACTTC.